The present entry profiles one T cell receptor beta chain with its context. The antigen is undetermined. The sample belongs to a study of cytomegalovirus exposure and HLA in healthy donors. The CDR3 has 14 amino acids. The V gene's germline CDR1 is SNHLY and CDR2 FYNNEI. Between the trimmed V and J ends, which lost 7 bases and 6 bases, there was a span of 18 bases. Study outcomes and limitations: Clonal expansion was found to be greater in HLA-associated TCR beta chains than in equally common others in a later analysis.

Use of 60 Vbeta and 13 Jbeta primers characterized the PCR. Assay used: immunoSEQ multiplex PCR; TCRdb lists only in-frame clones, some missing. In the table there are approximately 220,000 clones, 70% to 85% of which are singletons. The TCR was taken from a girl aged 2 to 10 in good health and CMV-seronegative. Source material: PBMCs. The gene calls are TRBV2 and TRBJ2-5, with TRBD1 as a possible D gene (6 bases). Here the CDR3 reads CASTPFLGAKTQYF. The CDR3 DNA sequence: TGTGCCAGCACTCCATTCCTGGGGGCTAAGACCCAGTACTTC. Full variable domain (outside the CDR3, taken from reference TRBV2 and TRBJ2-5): EPEVTQTPSHQVTQMGQEVILRCVPISNHLYFYWYRQILGQKVEFLVSFYNNEISEKSEIFDDQFSVERPDGSNFTLKIRSTKLEDSAMYFCASTPFLGAKTQYFGPGTRLLVL.